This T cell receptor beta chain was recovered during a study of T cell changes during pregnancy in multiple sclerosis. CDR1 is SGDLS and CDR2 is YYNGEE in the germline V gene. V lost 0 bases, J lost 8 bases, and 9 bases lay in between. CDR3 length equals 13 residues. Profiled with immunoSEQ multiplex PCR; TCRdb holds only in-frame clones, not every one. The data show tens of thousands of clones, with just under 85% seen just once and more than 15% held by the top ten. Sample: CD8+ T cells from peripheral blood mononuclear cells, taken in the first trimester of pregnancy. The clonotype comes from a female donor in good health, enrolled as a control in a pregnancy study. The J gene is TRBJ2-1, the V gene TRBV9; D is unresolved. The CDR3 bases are TGTGCCAGCAGCGTAGATAGCATCGATGAGCAGTTCTTC. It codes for CASSVDSIDEQFF. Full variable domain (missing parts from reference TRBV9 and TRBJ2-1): DSGVTQTPKHLITATGQRVTLRCSPRSGDLSVYWYQQSLDQGLQFLIQYYNGEERAKGNILERFSAQQFPDLHSELNLSSLELGDSALYFCASSVDSIDEQFFGPGTRLTVL.